These 7 T cell receptor beta chains came from one sample sequenced in a study of blood T cell repertoires in COVID-19. Profiled with immunoSEQ multiplex PCR; TCRdb holds only in-frame clones, not every one. The sample carries approximately 300,000 clones, more than 90% recorded once. The sample comprised PBMCs or T cells enriched from blood (not recorded which). The receptors come from a man in his 60s who had recovered from COVID-19.

The V gene is TRBV29-1, the J gene TRBJ2-1; the match to TRBD1 covers 8 bases. Looked up from germline, CDR1 is SQVTM and CDR2 is ANQGSEA. The length of the CDR3 is 13 residues. V shed 7 bases, J shed 2 bases, and the junction held 4 bases outside the gene matches. The CDR3 loop reads CSAGQGAYNEQFF. The CDR3, as DNA: TGCAGCGCAGGACAGGGTGCCTACAATGAGCAGTTCTTC.

The V and J genes are TRBV3-1 (or the pseudogene TRBV3-2) and TRBJ2-2, with 11 bases lining up with TRBD2. This CDR3 has 19 residues. V shed 2 bases, J shed 1 base, and the junction held 9 bases outside the gene matches. Germline values: CDR1 LGHDT, CDR2 YNNKEL (reference sequence). The CDR3 DNA sequence: TGTGCCAGCAGCCAAACAACCTTGACTAGCGGGGTGAACACCGGGGAGCTGTTTTTT. Encoded protein: CASSQTTLTSGVNTGELFF.

This clone was detected only once. CDR3 region: CASSLASGADGYTF. The CDR3 DNA reads TGTGCCAGCAGCTTGGCCAGTGGGGCTGATGGCTACACCTTC. This rearrangement joins TRBV5-5 to TRBJ1-2; a weak D match, TRBD1 (5 bases). The CDR3 has 14 residues. The germline V gene has CDR1 SGHKS and CDR2 YYEKEE (reference sequence). Deletions cut 0 bases from V and 6 bases from J, with 12 bases between.

This sequence joins TRBV3-1 (or the pseudogene TRBV3-2) and TRBJ2-1; no definite D call. Germline CDR1 reads LGHDT; CDR2 reads YNNKEL (reference sequence). The CDR3 length is 16 residues. The V end lost 1 base, the J end lost 0 bases, and 10 bases lay between the germline ends. The CDR3 nucleotides are TGTGCCAGCAGCCAAGTTACGGGTAGCTCCTACAATGAGCAGTTCTTC. The encoded protein is CASSQVTGSSYNEQFF.

The chain carries TRBV18 and TRBJ2-1; the D gene is possibly TRBD1 (8 bases). V was pared by 4 bases and J by 3 bases, with 13 bases between. The CDR3 length is 15 residues. Germline V gene data show CDR1 as KGHSH and CDR2 as LQKENI. For the CDR3, the DNA is TGTGCCAGCTCACAGGACAGGGAGGGCTACAATGAGCAGTTCTTC. Residues: CASSQDREGYNEQFF. The complete variable domain, with remaining parts taken from reference TRBV18 and TRBJ2-1, reads NAGVMQNPRHLVRRRGQEARLRCSPMKGHSHVYWYRQLPEEGLKFMVYLQKENIIDESGMPKERFSAEFPKEGPSILRIQQVVRGDSAAYFCASSQDREGYNEQFFGPGTRLTVL.

V and J are TRBV27 and TRBJ2-1, with D possibly matching TRBD2 (6 bases). The CDR3 is 14 residues long. V lost 2 bases and J 5 bases, leaving 10 bases between the germline ends. Germline V gene lookup returns CDR1 MNHEY and CDR2 SMNVEV (reference sequence). The CDR3 nucleotides are TGTGCCAGCAGTTTACTAGCGAGGGACAATGAGCAGTTCTTC. Its translation is CASSLLARDNEQFF.

V usage is TRBV6-5 and J usage is TRBJ1-4; possible D gene TRBD1, 5 bases. Germline assignment: CDR1 MNHEY and CDR2 SVGAGI. Trimming cost V 6 bases and J 5 bases, with 10 bases left between them. This CDR3 is 13 amino acids long. In nucleotides, the CDR3 is TGTGCCAGCAGACAGGTCCTAAATGAAAAACTGTTTTTT. Translation: CASRQVLNEKLFF.